These T cell receptor beta chains were read from a single sample in a study of T cells in localized non-small cell lung cancer. Using immunoSEQ multiplex PCR, the repertoire was profiled, and TCRdb retains in-frame clones only, with some absent. Of tens of thousands of clones in the sample, about 87% are singletons; the top ten hold under 25%. The sequences come from peripheral blood, collected before any cancer treatment. These receptors originate from a man aged 40 to 70 with stage I squamous cell lung carcinoma. Each CDR3 is given with its conserved first and last residue. Each record gives: CDR3 DNA, CDR3 protein, D gene, V gene, J gene, CDR3 length, clone size. D genes are given only for firm matches. Rows may omit the clone size; those that give it use once, few, many or a size class.

cdr3_nt: TGCGCCAGCAGCGCAAAACTAGCGGGAGGGGTAGATGAGCAGTTCTTC; cdr3_aa: CASSAKLAGGVDEQFF; d_call: TRBD2; v_call: TRBV5-1; j_call: TRBJ2-1; cdr3_length: 16; clone_size: NA
cdr3_nt: TGTGCCAGCAGCCCCCGGGGCCTAGCGGGCGGTGACACAGATACGCAGTATTTT; cdr3_aa: CASSPRGLAGGDTDTQYF; d_call: TRBD2; v_call: TRBV7-3; j_call: TRBJ2-3; cdr3_length: 18; clone_size: NA
cdr3_nt: TGTGCCAGCAGCTTCGCCGGGACAGATGAAGCTTTCTTT; cdr3_aa: CASSFAGTDEAFF; d_call: TRBD1; v_call: TRBV7-3; j_call: TRBJ1-1; cdr3_length: 13; clone_size: NA
cdr3_nt: TGTGCCAGCAAAGGGAACACTGAAGCTTTCTTT; cdr3_aa: CASKGNTEAFF; d_call: NA; v_call: TRBV28; j_call: TRBJ1-1; cdr3_length: 11; clone_size: NA
cdr3_nt: TGTGCCAGCAGCCCGGGCCTAGCGGGAGTGATAGGGTTCTTC; cdr3_aa: CASSPGLAGVIGFF; d_call: TRBD2; v_call: TRBV4-2; j_call: TRBJ2-1; cdr3_length: 14; clone_size: NA
cdr3_nt: TGTGCCAGCAGTTTAGGTTTCGATACGCAGTATTTT; cdr3_aa: CASSLGFDTQYF; d_call: NA; v_call: TRBV28; j_call: TRBJ2-3; cdr3_length: 12; clone_size: NA
cdr3_nt: TGTGCCAGCAGCCCACACCGGGCCGGGGCAACTAATGAAAAACTGTTTTTT; cdr3_aa: CASSPHRAGATNEKLFF; d_call: NA; v_call: TRBV9; j_call: TRBJ1-4; cdr3_length: 17; clone_size: NA
cdr3_nt: TGTGCCAGTAGTAACCCTCGGACGGAGGTATACACTGAAGCTTTCTTT; cdr3_aa: CASSNPRTEVYTEAFF; d_call: NA; v_call: TRBV19; j_call: TRBJ1-1; cdr3_length: 16; clone_size: NA
cdr3_nt: TGTGCCAGTCAAGGGGACGGGGAGACCCAGTACTTC; cdr3_aa: CASQGDGETQYF; d_call: NA; v_call: TRBV19; j_call: TRBJ2-5; cdr3_length: 12; clone_size: NA
cdr3_nt: TGTGCCAGCAGCTCACAACCAAACACTGAAGCTTTCTTT; cdr3_aa: CASSSQPNTEAFF; d_call: NA; v_call: TRBV7-8; j_call: TRBJ1-1; cdr3_length: 13; clone_size: once
cdr3_nt: TGCAGTGCTGGAGGGGGATTTGAAGCTTTCTTT; cdr3_aa: CSAGGGFEAFF; d_call: NA; v_call: TRBV20-1; j_call: TRBJ1-1; cdr3_length: 11; clone_size: NA
cdr3_nt: TGTGCCAGCGCACAGAGCAATCAGCCCCAGCATTTT; cdr3_aa: CASAQSNQPQHF; d_call: NA; v_call: TRBV2; j_call: TRBJ1-5; cdr3_length: 12; clone_size: NA
cdr3_nt: TGTGCCAGCAGTTCAGATACTGAAGCTTTCTTT; cdr3_aa: CASSSDTEAFF; d_call: NA; v_call: TRBV28; j_call: TRBJ1-1; cdr3_length: 11; clone_size: few
cdr3_nt: TGTGCCAGCCGTCAGCGGTTAGGACTCCGAATGGACGAGCAGTACTTC; cdr3_aa: CASRQRLGLRMDEQYF; d_call: NA; v_call: TRBV2; j_call: TRBJ2-7; cdr3_length: 16; clone_size: NA
cdr3_nt: TGTGCCAGCAGTTCCAGAGGGAGCGGGAACACCGGGGAGCTGTTTTTT; cdr3_aa: CASSSRGSGNTGELFF; d_call: NA; v_call: TRBV6-4; j_call: TRBJ2-2; cdr3_length: 16; clone_size: NA
cdr3_nt: TGTGCCAGCAGCTTGGGAGGCGGGGCGGAAGAAGCTTTCTTT; cdr3_aa: CASSLGGGAEEAFF; d_call: NA; v_call: TRBV5-5; j_call: TRBJ1-1; cdr3_length: 14; clone_size: NA
cdr3_nt: TGTGCCAGCAGCCTAAGCCCTCTGAGCCCAAACATTCAGTACTTC; cdr3_aa: CASSLSPLSPNIQYF; d_call: NA; v_call: TRBV11-2; j_call: TRBJ2-4; cdr3_length: 15; clone_size: NA
cdr3_nt: TGCGCCAGCACCGAGACAGGGGGCGCGACTGAAGCTTTCTTT; cdr3_aa: CASTETGGATEAFF; d_call: TRBD1; v_call: TRBV5-1; j_call: TRBJ1-1; cdr3_length: 14; clone_size: NA
cdr3_nt: TGCAGCGTTAGCGATCTCGTGGACACCGGGGAGCTGTTTTTT; cdr3_aa: CSVSDLVDTGELFF; d_call: NA; v_call: TRBV29-1; j_call: TRBJ2-2; cdr3_length: 14; clone_size: NA
cdr3_nt: TGTGCCAGTAGTATCGCAGGGTTCCAAGGGACCCAGCATTTT; cdr3_aa: CASSIAGFQGTQHF; d_call: NA; v_call: TRBV19; j_call: TRBJ1-5; cdr3_length: 14; clone_size: NA
cdr3_nt: TGCAGCGTTAACGGGGGTGTGAAGTTCTTC; cdr3_aa: CSVNGGVKFF; d_call: NA; v_call: TRBV29-1; j_call: TRBJ2-1; cdr3_length: 10; clone_size: once
cdr3_nt: TGTGCCAGCTCTCGACGGGCAGGGGTCGACGAGCAGTACTTC; cdr3_aa: CASSRRAGVDEQYF; d_call: NA; v_call: TRBV18; j_call: TRBJ2-7; cdr3_length: 14; clone_size: NA
cdr3_nt: TGTGCCAGCAGCTTAGGACAGGGTAGCAATCAGCCCCAGCATTTT; cdr3_aa: CASSLGQGSNQPQHF; d_call: TRBD1; v_call: TRBV7-9; j_call: TRBJ1-5; cdr3_length: 15; clone_size: NA
cdr3_nt: TGTGCCAGCAGCCCCCTGGGGGGCTACGAGCAGTACTTC; cdr3_aa: CASSPLGGYEQYF; d_call: NA; v_call: TRBV13; j_call: TRBJ2-7; cdr3_length: 13; clone_size: NA
cdr3_nt: TGCAGCGTTGCCCGGTTGGGTGAAGCTTTCTTT; cdr3_aa: CSVARLGEAFF; d_call: NA; v_call: TRBV29-1; j_call: TRBJ1-1; cdr3_length: 11; clone_size: once
cdr3_nt: TGTGCCAGCAGCCTCAACCAGGCCGTGGATACGCAGTATTTT; cdr3_aa: CASSLNQAVDTQYF; d_call: NA; v_call: TRBV7-3; j_call: TRBJ2-3; cdr3_length: 14; clone_size: NA
cdr3_nt: TGCGCCAGCAGCCAATCCTTTAGCGGGAGGAACTCCTACGAGCAGTACTTC; cdr3_aa: CASSQSFSGRNSYEQYF; d_call: TRBD2; v_call: TRBV4-3; j_call: TRBJ2-7; cdr3_length: 17; clone_size: NA
cdr3_nt: TGTGCCAGCAGTTACTCGTCTGGATACAATGAGCAGTTCTTC; cdr3_aa: CASSYSSGYNEQFF; d_call: NA; v_call: TRBV6-5; j_call: TRBJ2-1; cdr3_length: 14; clone_size: NA
cdr3_nt: TGTGCCAGCAGCTTATCGACAGGGGGGAACACTGAAGCTTTCTTT; cdr3_aa: CASSLSTGGNTEAFF; d_call: TRBD1; v_call: TRBV7-8; j_call: TRBJ1-1; cdr3_length: 15; clone_size: NA
cdr3_nt: TGTGCCAGCTCACCAGAGCAGTCTAGCACAGATACGCAGTATTTT; cdr3_aa: CASSPEQSSTDTQYF; d_call: NA; v_call: TRBV18; j_call: TRBJ2-3; cdr3_length: 15; clone_size: NA